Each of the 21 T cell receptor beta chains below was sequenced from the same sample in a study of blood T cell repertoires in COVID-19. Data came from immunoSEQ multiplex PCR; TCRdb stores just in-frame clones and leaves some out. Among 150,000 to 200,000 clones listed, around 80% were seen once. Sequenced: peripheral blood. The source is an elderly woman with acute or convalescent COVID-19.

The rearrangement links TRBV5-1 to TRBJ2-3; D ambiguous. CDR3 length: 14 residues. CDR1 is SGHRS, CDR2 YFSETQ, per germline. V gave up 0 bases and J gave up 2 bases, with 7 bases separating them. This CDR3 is CASSLDQATDTQYF. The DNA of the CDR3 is TGCGCCAGCAGCTTGGATCAGGCCACAGATACGCAGTATTTT.

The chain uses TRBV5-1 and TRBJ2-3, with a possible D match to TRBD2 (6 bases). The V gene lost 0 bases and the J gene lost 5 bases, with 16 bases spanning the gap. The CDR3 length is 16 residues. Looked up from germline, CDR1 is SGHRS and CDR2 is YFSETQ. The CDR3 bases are TGCGCCAGCAGCTTGGAGGGCCCCGGGAGCGTAGATACGCAGTATTTT. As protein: CASSLEGPGSVDTQYF.

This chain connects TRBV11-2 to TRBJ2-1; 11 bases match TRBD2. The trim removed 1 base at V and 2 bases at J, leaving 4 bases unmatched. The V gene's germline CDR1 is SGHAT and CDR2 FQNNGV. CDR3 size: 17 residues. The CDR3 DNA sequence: TGTGCCAGCAGCTTAGTAGCTAGCGGGAGGACCTACAATGAGCAGTTCTTC. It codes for CASSLVASGRTYNEQFF.

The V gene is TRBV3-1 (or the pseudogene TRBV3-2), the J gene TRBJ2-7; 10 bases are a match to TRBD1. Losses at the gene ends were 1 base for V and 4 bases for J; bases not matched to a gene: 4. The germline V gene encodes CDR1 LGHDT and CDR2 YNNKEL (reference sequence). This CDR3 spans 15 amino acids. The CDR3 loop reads CASSQGTGGQYEQYF. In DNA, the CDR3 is TGTGCCAGCAGCCAAGGGACAGGGGGTCAGTACGAGCAGTACTTC.

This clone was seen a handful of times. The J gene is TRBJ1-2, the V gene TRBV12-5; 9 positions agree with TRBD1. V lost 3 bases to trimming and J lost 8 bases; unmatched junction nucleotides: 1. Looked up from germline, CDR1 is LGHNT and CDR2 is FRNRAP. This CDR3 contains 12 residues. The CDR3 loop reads CASGFTGGGYTF. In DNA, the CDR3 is TGTGCTAGTGGTTTCACAGGGGGCGGCTACACCTTC.

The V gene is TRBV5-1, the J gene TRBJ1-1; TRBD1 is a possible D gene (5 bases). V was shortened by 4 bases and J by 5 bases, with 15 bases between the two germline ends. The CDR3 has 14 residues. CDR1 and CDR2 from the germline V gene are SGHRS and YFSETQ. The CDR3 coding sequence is TGCGCCAGCAGCCCGTTGATAGGGGCGACTGAAGCTTTCTTT. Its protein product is CASSPLIGATEAFF.

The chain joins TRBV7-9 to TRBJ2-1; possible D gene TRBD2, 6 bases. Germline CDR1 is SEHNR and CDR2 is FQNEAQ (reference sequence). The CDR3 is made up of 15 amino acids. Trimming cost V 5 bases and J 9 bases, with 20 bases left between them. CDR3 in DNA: TGTGCCAGCAGCCCCTTTGAGCGGGTTTTCAGTGAGCAGTTCTTC. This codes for CASSPFERVFSEQFF.

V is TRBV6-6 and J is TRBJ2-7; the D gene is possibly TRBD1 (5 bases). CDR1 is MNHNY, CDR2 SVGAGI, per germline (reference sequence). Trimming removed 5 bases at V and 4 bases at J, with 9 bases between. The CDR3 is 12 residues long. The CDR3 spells CASSRQGYEQYF. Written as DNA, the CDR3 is TGTGCCAGCAGTCGTCAGGGTTACGAGCAGTACTTC.

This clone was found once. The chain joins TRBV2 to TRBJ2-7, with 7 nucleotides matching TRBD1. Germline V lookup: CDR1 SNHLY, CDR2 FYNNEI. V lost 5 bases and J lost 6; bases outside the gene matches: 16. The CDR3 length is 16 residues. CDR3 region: CASSSTTRDSDFEQYF. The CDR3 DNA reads TGTGCCAGCAGTAGTACCACCCGGGACAGCGACTTCGAGCAGTACTTC. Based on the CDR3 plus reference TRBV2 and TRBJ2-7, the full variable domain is EPEVTQTPSHQVTQMGQEVILRCVPISNHLYFYWYRQILGQKVEFLVSFYNNEISEKSEIFDDQFSVERPDGSNFTLKIRSTKLEDSAMYFCASSSTTRDSDFEQYFGPGTRLTVT.

The CDR3 DNA reads as TGCGCCAGCAGCCCGTTCGGGTCTACGAGCTCTGGGGCCAACGTCCTGACTTTC. Its translation is CASSPFGSTSSGANVLTF. The V and J genes are TRBV4-1 and TRBJ2-6; D is ambiguous. This CDR3 spans 18 amino acids. V was pared by 4 bases and J by 0 bases, with 16 bases between. The germline V gene encodes CDR1 MGHRA and CDR2 YSYEKL.

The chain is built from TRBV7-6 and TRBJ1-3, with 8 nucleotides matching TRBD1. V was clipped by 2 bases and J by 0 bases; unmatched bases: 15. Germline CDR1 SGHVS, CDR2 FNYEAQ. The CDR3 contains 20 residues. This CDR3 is CASSLNLDRGPTSSGNTIYF. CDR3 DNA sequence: TGTGCCAGCAGCTTAAATCTCGACAGGGGCCCTACTAGCTCTGGAAACACCATATATTTT.

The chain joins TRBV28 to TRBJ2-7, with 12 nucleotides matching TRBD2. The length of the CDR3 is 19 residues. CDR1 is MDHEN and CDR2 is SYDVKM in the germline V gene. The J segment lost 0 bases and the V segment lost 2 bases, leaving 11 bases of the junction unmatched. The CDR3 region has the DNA TGTGCCAGCAGTTTAATGAGTCTAGCGGGAGGGCCCAGCTCCTACGAGCAGTACTTC. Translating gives CASSLMSLAGGPSSYEQYF.

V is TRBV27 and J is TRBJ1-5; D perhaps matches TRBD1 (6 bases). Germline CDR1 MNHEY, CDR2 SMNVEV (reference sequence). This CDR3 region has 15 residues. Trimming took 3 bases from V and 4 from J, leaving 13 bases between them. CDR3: CASSLDSGGNQPQHF. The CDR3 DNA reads TGTGCCAGCAGTTTGGACAGCGGGGGGAATCAGCCCCAGCATTTT.

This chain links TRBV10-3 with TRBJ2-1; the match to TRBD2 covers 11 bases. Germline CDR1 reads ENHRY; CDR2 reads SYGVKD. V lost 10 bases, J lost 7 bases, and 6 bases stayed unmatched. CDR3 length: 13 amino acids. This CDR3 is CASETSGSNEQFF. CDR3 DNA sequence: TGTGCCAGCGAAACTAGCGGGAGTAATGAGCAGTTCTTC.

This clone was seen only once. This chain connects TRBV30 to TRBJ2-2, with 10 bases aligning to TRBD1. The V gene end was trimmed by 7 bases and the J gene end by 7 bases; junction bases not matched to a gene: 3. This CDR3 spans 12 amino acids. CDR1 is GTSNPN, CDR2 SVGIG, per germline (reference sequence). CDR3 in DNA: TGTGCCTCGGGACAGGGGTTCGGGGAGCTGTTTTTT. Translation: CASGQGFGELFF.

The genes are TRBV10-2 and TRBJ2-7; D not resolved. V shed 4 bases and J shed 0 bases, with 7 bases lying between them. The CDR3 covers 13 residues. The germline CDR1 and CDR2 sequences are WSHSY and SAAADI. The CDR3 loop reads CASSAGFSYEQYF. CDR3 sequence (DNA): TGCGCCAGCAGTGCCGGGTTCTCCTACGAGCAGTACTTC.

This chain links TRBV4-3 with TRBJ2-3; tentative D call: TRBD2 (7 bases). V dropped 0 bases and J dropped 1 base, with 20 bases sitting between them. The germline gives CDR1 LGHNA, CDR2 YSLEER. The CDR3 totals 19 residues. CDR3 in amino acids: CASSQESSRGAYRTDTQYF. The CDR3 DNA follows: TGCGCCAGCAGCCAAGAATCATCTCGGGGGGCCTATCGCACAGATACGCAGTATTTT.

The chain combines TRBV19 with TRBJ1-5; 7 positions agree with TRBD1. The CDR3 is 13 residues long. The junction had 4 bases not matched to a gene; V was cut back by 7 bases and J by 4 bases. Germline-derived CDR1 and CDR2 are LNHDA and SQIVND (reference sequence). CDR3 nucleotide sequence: TGTGCCAGTAAGGGGACAGCTAATCAGCCCCAGCATTTT. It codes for CASKGTANQPQHF.

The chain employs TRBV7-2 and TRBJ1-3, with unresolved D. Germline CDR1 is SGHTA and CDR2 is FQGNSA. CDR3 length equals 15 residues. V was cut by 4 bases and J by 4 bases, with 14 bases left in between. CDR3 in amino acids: CASSSRLALGNTIYF. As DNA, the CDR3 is TGTGCCAGCAGCTCAAGACTGGCCTTAGGAAACACCATATATTTT.

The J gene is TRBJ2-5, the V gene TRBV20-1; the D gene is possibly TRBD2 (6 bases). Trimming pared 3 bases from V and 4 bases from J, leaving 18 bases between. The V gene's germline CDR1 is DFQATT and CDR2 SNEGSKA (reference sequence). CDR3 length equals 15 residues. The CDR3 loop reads CSASPLGGGVETQYF. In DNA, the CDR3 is TGCAGTGCTAGTCCCCTGGGGGGAGGAGTAGAGACCCAGTACTTC.

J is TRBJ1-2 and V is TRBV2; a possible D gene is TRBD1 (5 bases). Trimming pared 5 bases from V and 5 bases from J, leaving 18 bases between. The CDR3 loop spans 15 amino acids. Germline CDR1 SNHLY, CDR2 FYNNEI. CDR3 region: CASSLRVPQAYGYTF. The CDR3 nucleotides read TGTGCCAGCAGTCTCAGGGTCCCCCAGGCATATGGCTACACCTTC.